This record concerns one T cell receptor (beta chain) sequence. Its antigen is not known. MiXCR was run by TCRdb on the 5' RACE reads, yielding one entry per CDR3 protein. The data show 1,800,000 or so distinct CDR3 sequences, with about 31% seen just once and over 0.25% held by the top ten. The sample originates from a study of identical twins. Findings and limits, study-wide: For cord blood, abundant beta clonotypes had fewer insertions, unlike memory repertoires, which showed none.

The sequencing sample was made of cord blood. The sequence was obtained from a newborn girl in good health.

CDR3 in amino acids: CASSVRGQGTQETQYF. The DNA for the CDR3 is TGTGCCAGCAGTGTCCGCGGACAGGGGACACAAGAGACCCAGTACTTC. V and J are TRBV25-1 and TRBJ2-5; 9 bases match TRBD1. Germline CDR1 and CDR2: MGHDK and SYGVNS. V lost 4 bases, J lost 2 bases, and 8 bases stayed unmatched. The CDR3 sequence is 16 residues long.